This TCR beta chain was observed in a study of human T cells and chemical hapten exposure. Across the study: Sensitization employed 2% DPC on about 2 cm by about 2 cm of upper inner arm skin. Enrolled patients were predominantly female and had alopecia areata, totalis or universalis. Whole-study findings and limits: Expanded TCRs grouped into significantly more large CDR3 similarity clusters than controls produced.

The CDR3 consists of 14 residues. Per the germline V gene, CDR1 is GTSNPN and CDR2 is SVGIG (reference sequence). J lost 6 bases, V lost 3 bases, and 7 bases had no gene match. TCRdb fed the RACE reads into MiXCR, producing one record per CDR3 protein. Among fewer than 70,000 distinct CDR3 sequences listed, approximately 9.9% were seen once. This clonotype was picked up a small number of times. Its matching antigen is unknown. Time point defined: pre-sensitization, week 0. Treatment meaning: therapeutic diphenylcyclopropenone sensitization with weekly scalp DPC. Suited to DPC and affected by alopecia, the donors ranged from 18 to 70 years old.

The chain is built from TRBV30 and TRBJ2-2, with 7 nucleotides matching TRBD1. The receptor comes from a woman aged 45-65 years with alopecia areata. Some clones in this sample may be carry-over from other donors' samples. The sample consisted of whole blood, taken in connection with sensitization to the hapten diphenylcyclopropenone (DPC). CDR3 protein: CAWSWGQGAGELFF. Written as DNA, the CDR3 is TGTGCCTGGAGCTGGGGCCAGGGGGCCGGGGAGCTGTTTTTT.